This T cell receptor (beta chain) was obtained from a study of T cell changes during pregnancy in multiple sclerosis. Clones were read by immunoSEQ multiplex PCR, and TCRdb kept only the in-frame ones, dropping some. Counted here are tens of thousands of clones, more than 85% occurring once; the ten biggest clones make up about 0.45%. Per germline, CDR1 SGHTA and CDR2 FQGTGA. V was clipped by 1 base and J by 10 bases, with 17 bases between them. The CDR3 is 16 amino acids. V gene TRBV7-3 combines with J gene TRBJ1-6, with D possibly matching TRBD1 (5 bases). The origin of this receptor is a female donor in good health, enrolled as a control in a pregnancy study. This specimen consisted of CD4+ T cells from peripheral blood mononuclear cells, obtained in the third trimester of pregnancy. CDR3 DNA: TGTGCCAGCAGCTTAAAGGGCGTTGGGGGAGGATCACCCCTCCACTTT. It codes for CASSLKGVGGGSPLHF.